The entry below describes one T cell receptor beta chain. Its cognate antigen is unknown. V was pared by 2 bases and J by 8 bases, with 18 bases between. CDR1 is KGHSH and CDR2 is LQKENI in the germline V gene. The CDR3 covers 15 residues. All participating donors were Caucasian adults from Nashville, Tennessee. The data were taken from a study of shared clonotypes between healthy human individuals. Findings and caveats of the study: Tissue TCR repertoires likely differ from these blood-only repertoires. Across four donors, naive CD4 shared roughly 5.1%, naive CD8 more than 3%, memory CD4 roughly 2.3%, memory CD8 about 0.4%. Against clonotypes common to all four donors, non-shared ones had lower generation probabilities.

Profiled with immunoSEQ multiplex PCR; TCRdb holds only in-frame clones, not every one. The data hold 850,000 to 1,100,000 clones, with approximately 80% observed a single time. The receptor was isolated from a young man in good health. Some clones in this sample may be carry-over from other donors' samples. The rearrangement joins TRBV18 to TRBJ1-2; D gene ambiguous. The sequenced sample was memory CD4+ T cells from PBMCs. The sample's subset: CD45RA-negative fraction. The CDR3 is CASSPDRRQEGGYTF. The CDR3 nucleotides read TGTGCCAGCTCACCAGATCGGAGGCAGGAGGGCGGCTACACCTTC.